This T cell receptor beta chain was documented in a study of a mutant IDH1 vaccine in newly diagnosed glioma. Time point given: week 35, safety follow-up. Vaccination used 300 ug of mutant IDH1 20-mer peptide per dose, with topical imiquimod. Germline V gives CDR1 MNHNY, CDR2 SVGAGI (reference sequence). The V gene lost 7 bases and the J gene lost 3 bases, with 12 bases spanning the gap. This CDR3 region has 13 residues. Sequencing used immunoSEQ multiplex PCR; TCRdb keeps in-frame clones, though not all of them. The sample contains more than 25,000 clones, about 70% of which appear only once. About this clone: The antigen is not known.

The material was PBMCs, obtained from a glioma patient whose treatment included an IDH1 peptide vaccine. This clonotype was obtained from a man aged 50 to 60 with glioma. The chain links TRBV6-6 to TRBJ1-1; D might be TRBD1 (5 bases). CDR3 region: CASKLEGYTEAFF. The CDR3 DNA reads TGTGCCAGCAAACTGGAGGGGTACACTGAAGCTTTCTTT.